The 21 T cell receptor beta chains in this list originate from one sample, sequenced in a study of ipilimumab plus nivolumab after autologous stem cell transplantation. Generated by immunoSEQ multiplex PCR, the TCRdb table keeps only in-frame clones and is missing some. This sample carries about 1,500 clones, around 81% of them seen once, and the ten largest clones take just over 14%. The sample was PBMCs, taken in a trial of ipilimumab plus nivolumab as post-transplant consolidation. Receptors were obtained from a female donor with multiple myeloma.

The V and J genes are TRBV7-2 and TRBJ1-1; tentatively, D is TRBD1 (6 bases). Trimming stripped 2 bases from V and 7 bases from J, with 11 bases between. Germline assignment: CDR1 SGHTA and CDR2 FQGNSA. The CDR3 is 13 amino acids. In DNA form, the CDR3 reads TGTGCCAGCAGCTTATTTCAGGGGTTTGAAGCTTTCTTT. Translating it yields CASSLFQGFEAFF.

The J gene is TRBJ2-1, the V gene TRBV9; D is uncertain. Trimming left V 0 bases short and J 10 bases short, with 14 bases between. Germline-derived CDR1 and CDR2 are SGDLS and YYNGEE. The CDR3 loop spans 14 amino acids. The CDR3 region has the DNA TGTGCCAGCAGCGTAGGTGAGCGCCGCGTGGAGCAGTTCTTC. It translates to CASSVGERRVEQFF. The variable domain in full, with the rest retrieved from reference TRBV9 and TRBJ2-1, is DSGVTQTPKHLITATGQRVTLRCSPRSGDLSVYWYQQSLDQGLQFLIQYYNGEERAKGNILERFSAQQFPDLHSELNLSSLELGDSALYFCASSVGERRVEQFFGPGTRLTVL.

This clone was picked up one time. The CDR3 DNA reads as TGTGCCAGCAGTGAAGGGACCTCCACGGGGGGCTACACCTTC. It encodes CASSEGTSTGGYTF. The gene calls are TRBV2 and TRBJ1-2; D is unresolved. Germline V gene data show CDR1 as SNHLY and CDR2 as FYNNEI. CDR3 length: 14 amino acids. Trimming shortened V by 1 base and J by 8 bases, and 14 bases separated the two germline ends.

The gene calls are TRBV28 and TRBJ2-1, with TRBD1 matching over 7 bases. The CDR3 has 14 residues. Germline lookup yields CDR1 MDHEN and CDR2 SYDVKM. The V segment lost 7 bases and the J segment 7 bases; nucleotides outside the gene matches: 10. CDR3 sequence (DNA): TGTGCCAGCAATCCCGGACAGGACTGGAATGAGCAGTTCTTC. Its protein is CASNPGQDWNEQFF.

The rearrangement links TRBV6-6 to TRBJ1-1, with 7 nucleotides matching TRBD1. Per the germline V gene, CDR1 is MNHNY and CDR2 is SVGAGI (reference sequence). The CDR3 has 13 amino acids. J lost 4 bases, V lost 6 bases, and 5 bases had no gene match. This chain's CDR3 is CASRLTGATEAFF. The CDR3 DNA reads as TGTGCCAGCAGACTAACAGGGGCCACTGAAGCTTTCTTT.

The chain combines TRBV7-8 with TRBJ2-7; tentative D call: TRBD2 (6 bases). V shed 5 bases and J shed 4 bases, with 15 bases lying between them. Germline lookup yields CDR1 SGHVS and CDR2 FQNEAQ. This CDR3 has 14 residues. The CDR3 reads CASSPGWGDYEQYF. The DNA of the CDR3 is TGTGCCAGCAGCCCGGGATGGGGGGATTACGAGCAGTACTTC.

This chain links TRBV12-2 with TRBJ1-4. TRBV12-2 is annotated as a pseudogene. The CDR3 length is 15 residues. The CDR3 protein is CASRFLRTLNEKLFF. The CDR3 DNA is TGTGCAAGTCGCTTTCTCCGGACGCTTAATGAAAAACTGTTTTTT.

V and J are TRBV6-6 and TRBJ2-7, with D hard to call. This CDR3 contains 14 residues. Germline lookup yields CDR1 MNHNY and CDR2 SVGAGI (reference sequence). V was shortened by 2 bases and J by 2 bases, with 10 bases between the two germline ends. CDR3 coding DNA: TGTGCCAGCAGTTACGGTAAGAAGCCCTACGAGCAGTACTTC. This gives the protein CASSYGKKPYEQYF.

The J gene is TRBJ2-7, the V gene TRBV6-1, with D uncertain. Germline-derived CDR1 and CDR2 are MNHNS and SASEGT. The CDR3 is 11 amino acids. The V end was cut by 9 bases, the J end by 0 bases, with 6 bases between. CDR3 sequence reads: CASRVSYEQYF. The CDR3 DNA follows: TGTGCCAGTAGAGTCTCCTACGAGCAGTACTTC.

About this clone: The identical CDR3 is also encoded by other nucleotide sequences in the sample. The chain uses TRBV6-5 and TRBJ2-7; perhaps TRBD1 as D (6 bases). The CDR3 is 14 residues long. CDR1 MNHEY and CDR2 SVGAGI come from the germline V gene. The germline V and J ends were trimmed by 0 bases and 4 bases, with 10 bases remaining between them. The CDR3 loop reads CASSYSQGRYEQYF. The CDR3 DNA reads TGTGCCAGCAGTTACTCACAGGGTCGGTACGAGCAGTACTTC.

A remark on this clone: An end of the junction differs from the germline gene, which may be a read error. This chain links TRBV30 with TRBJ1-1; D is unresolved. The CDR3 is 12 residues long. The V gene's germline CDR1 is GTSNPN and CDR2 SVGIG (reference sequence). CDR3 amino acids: CAWSWVGRRMLF. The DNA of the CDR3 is TGTGCCTGGAGCTGGGTCGGCCGGCGGATGCTCTTT.

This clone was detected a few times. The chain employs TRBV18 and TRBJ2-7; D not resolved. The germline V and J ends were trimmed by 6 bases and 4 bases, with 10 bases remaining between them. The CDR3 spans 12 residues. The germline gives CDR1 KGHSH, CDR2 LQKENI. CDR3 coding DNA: TGTGCCAGCTCTCCGGGTAATTACGAGCAGTACTTC. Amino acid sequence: CASSPGNYEQYF.

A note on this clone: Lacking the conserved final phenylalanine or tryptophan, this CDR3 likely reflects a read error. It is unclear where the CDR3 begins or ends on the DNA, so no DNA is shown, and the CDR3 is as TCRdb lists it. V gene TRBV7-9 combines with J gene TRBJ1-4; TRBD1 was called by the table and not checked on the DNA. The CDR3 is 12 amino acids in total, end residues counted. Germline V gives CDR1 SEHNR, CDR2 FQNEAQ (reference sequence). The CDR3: CASSPSDRGVEV.

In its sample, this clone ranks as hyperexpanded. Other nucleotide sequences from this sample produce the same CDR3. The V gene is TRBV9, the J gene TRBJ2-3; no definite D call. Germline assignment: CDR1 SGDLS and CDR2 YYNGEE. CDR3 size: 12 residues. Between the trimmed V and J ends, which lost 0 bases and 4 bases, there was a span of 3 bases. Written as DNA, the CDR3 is TGTGCCAGCAGCGTAGGTTCAGATACGCAGTATTTT. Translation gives CASSVGSDTQYF.

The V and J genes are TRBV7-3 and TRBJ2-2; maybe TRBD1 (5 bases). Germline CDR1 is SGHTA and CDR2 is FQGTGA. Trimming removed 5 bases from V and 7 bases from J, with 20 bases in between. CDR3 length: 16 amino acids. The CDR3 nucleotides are TGTGCCAGCAGCCCCCAAGTCTCGGCAGGGTACGGGGAGCTGTTTTTT. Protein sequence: CASSPQVSAGYGELFF.

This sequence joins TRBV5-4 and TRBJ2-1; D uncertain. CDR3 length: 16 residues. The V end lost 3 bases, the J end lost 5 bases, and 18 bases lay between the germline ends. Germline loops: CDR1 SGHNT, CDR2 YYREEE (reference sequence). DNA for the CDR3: TGTGCCAGCAGCTCCCCCGTCCTGCCGGATCACAATGAGCAGTTCTTC. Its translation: CASSSPVLPDHNEQFF.

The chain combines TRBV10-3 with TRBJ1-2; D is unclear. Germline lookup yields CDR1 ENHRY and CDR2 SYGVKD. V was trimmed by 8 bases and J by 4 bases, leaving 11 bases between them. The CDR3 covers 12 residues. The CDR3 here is CAISGVAYGYTF. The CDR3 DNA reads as TGTGCCATCTCCGGGGTGGCCTATGGCTACACCTTC.

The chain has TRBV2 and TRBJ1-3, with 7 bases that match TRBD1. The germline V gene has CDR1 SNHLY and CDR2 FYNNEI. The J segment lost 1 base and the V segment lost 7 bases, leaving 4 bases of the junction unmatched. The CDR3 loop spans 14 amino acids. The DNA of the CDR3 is TGTGCCAGCACTTCGACAGGGTCTGGAAACACCATATATTTT. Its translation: CASTSTGSGNTIYF.

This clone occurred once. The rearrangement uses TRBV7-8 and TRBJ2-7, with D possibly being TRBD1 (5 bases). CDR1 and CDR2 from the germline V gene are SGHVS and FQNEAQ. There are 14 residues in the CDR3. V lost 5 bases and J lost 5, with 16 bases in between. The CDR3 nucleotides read TGTGCCAGCAGCATGACAGAAAGCTTCCACGAGCAGTACTTC. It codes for CASSMTESFHEQYF.

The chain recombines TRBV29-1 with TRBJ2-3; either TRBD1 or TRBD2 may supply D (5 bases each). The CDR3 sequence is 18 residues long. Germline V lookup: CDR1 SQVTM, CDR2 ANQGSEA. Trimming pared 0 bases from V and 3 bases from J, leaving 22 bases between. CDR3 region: CSVEDGSGLGEGTDTQYF. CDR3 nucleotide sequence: TGCAGCGTTGAAGATGGGTCCGGGTTGGGGGAAGGGACAGATACGCAGTATTTT.

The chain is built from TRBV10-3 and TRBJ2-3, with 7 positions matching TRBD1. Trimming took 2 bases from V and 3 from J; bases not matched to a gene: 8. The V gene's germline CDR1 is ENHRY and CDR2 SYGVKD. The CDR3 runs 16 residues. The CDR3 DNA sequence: TGTGCCATCAGTGAGAGGTCAGGGGGAAAAACAGATACGCAGTATTTT. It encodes CAISERSGGKTDTQYF.